This record covers a single T cell receptor beta chain. These data belong to a study of human CD8 memory T cell subsets. By UMI-labeled 5' RACE, the TCR beta libraries were made. Reanalyzing the 5' RACE reads, TCRdb keeps one entry per CDR3 protein, without DNA. The listing contains about 11,000 distinct CDR3 sequences. Germline V gene sequence: CDR1 MNHEY, CDR2 SVGEGT. This CDR3 contains 16 residues. Buffy coats that had been collected from healthy donors served as the PBMC source. The genes are TRBV6-2 or TRBV6-3 and TRBJ2-1; TCRdb designates TRBD2, a call that cannot be tested without DNA. The sample consisted of CD8+ T cells from PBMCs. The sequence was obtained from a human donor in good health. The CDR3 here is CASSFPGLGSLNEQFF.